Included here is one T cell receptor beta chain sequence, with context. Its specificity is unknown. This record comes from a study of shared clonotypes between healthy human individuals. About the research overall: In total, the donors were a couple of women and a few men aged 18 to 49. Findings of the study overall: Naive CD4 clonotype sharing across several donors was roughly 5%. Shared clonotypes across all four donors exceeded non-shared ones in generation probability.

Authors' methods: Because ImmunoSEQ provided only junction sequences with no quality scores, the filtering differed. Method: immunoSEQ multiplex PCR; TCRdb's copy keeps in-frame clones and lacks some. V and J calls and clone size are as listed in that table; D and trimming were resolved from the DNA. The data show hundreds of thousands of clones, with 60% to 75% seen just once and around 2% held by the top ten. Material: memory CD4+ T cells sorted from blood. Described subset: CD45RA-negative fraction. The sequence derives from a woman in her twenties or thirties in good health.

The CDR3 coding sequence is TGTGCCAGCAGCGAAGGCGCTAGCGGAAGAACAAGTGCCGGGGAGCTGTTTTTT. Protein sequence: CASSEGASGRTSAGELFF. The rearrangement links TRBV5-6 to TRBJ2-2, with TRBD2 matching over 7 bases. Germline V gene sequence: CDR1 SGHDT, CDR2 YYEEEE. The V segment lost 4 bases and the J segment 6 bases; nucleotides outside the gene matches: 18. The CDR3 is 18 amino acids.